The rows below give T cell receptor beta chains drawn from one sample of a study of graft-versus-host responses after intestinal transplantation. Generated by immunoSEQ multiplex PCR, the TCRdb table keeps only in-frame clones and is missing some. The sample includes approximately 8,200 clones, around 97% of them seen just once. Sequenced material: PBMCs, taken 23 days after intestinal transplant. The source is a human patient who received an intestinal transplant, so some T cells may come from the graft donor. CDR3s include the opening cysteine and the closing phenylalanine or tryptophan. The D gene is left open where the match is weak. Clone size is stated in some rows and not others, as once, few, many or a class when expanded.

d_gene	j_gene	abundance	v_gene	CDR3aa	CDR3nt
TRBD2	TRBJ2-3	-	TRBV2	CAIPGLATDTQYF	TGTGCCATCCCGGGACTAGCGACAGATACGCAGTATTTT
TRBD1	TRBJ1-1	-	TRBV6-6	CASLQGADTEAFF	TGTGCCAGCTTACAGGGGGCGGACACTGAAGCTTTCTTT
-	TRBJ2-1	once	TRBV6-5	CASSRQGASGNEQFF	TGTGCCAGCAGCCGACAGGGTGCTAGCGGGAATGAGCAGTTCTTC
TRBD1	TRBJ1-2	-	TRBV2	CASITHGGQGGGGLYGYTF	TGTGCCAGCATCACCCACGGGGGCCAGGGTGGAGGGGGCCTCTATGGCTACACCTTC
-	TRBJ2-7	-	TRBV23-1	CAIPKRGRESREQYF	TGCGCCATTCCTAAAAGGGGCAGGGAAAGCAGGGAGCAGTACTTC
-	TRBJ2-5	-	TRBV5-6	CASSLPGLPGAQYF	TGTGCCAGCAGCCTACCGGGACTCCCGGGGGCCCAGTACTTC
TRBD2	TRBJ2-3	-	TRBV6-8	CASSYLTSGYFDSTDTQYF	TGTGCCAGCAGTTACCTGACTAGCGGGTATTTTGATAGCACAGATACGCAGTATTTT
-	TRBJ1-5	-	TRBV5-1	CASSLTVGLSPQHF	TGCGCCAGCAGCTTAACAGTGGGATTATCGCCCCAGCATTTT
-	TRBJ1-1	-	TRBV13	CASSLVRQTEAFF	TGTGCCAGCAGCTTAGTGCGTCAGACTGAAGCTTTCTTT
-	TRBJ2-5	-	TRBV18	CASSPRALKEETQYF	TGTGCCAGCTCACCACGGGCACTTAAGGAGGAGACCCAGTACTTC
-	TRBJ2-2	-	TRBV14	CASSPHRVAGGELFF	TGTGCCAGCAGCCCCCACAGGGTGGCGGGCGGGGAGCTGTTTTTT
-	TRBJ2-1	-	TRBV21-1	CASSFSGLARHRSYNEQFF	TGTGCCAGCAGTTTTAGCGGGCTGGCCCGCCACCGCTCCTACAATGAGCAGTTCTTC
-	TRBJ2-6	-	TRBV29-1	CSVTTGLISGANVLTF	TGCAGCGTTACGACTGGACTGATCTCTGGGGCCAACGTCCTGACTTTC
-	TRBJ1-2	-	TRBV19	CASSYGVDYGYTF	TGTGCCAGTTCCTACGGGGTTGACTATGGCTACACCTTC
TRBD1	TRBJ2-1	-	TRBV6-1	CASSEDPSSTGGIYNEQFF	TGTGCCAGCAGTGAAGACCCCAGTTCGACAGGGGGGATCTACAATGAGCAGTTCTTC
-	TRBJ1-1	-	TRBV19	CASKKVGAEAFF	TGTGCCAGTAAAAAGGTTGGGGCTGAAGCTTTCTTT
-	TRBJ2-7	-	TRBV7-8	CASSLPGDTPYEQYF	TGTGCCAGCAGCCTGCCCGGAGACACCCCCTACGAGCAGTACTTC
-	TRBJ1-4	-	TRBV28	CASSLIQRNEKLFF	TGTGCCAGCAGTTTAATACAGAGAAATGAAAAACTGTTTTTT
TRBD1	TRBJ1-2	once	TRBV5-1	CASRFWTGDNYGYTF	TGCGCCAGCAGATTCTGGACAGGGGATAACTATGGCTACACCTTC
TRBD2	TRBJ2-1	-	TRBV9	CASSVDPSGFGNEQFF	TGTGCCAGCAGCGTAGACCCTAGCGGGTTCGGCAATGAGCAGTTCTTC
-	TRBJ1-4	-	TRBV9	CASSVGDTTNEKLFF	TGTGCCAGCAGCGTAGGAGACACCACGAATGAAAAACTGTTTTTT
-	TRBJ2-1	-	TRBV6-1	CASSEEGLEQFF	TGTGCCAGCAGTGAAGAAGGACTAGAGCAGTTCTTC
-	TRBJ1-4	-	TRBV2	CASSAQGKGVFF	TGTGCCAGCAGTGCCCAAGGGAAGGGTGTGTTTTTT
TRBD1	TRBJ2-7	-	TRBV7-6	CASNQGVSYEQYF	TGTGCCAGCAACCAGGGGGTCTCCTACGAGCAGTACTTC
-	TRBJ2-3	few	TRBV12-2	CASRPAGTSGRDTDTQYF	TGTGCAAGTCGCCCAGCGGGGACTAGCGGGAGGGACACAGATACGCAGTATTTT
-	TRBJ1-3	-	TRBV21-1	CASRLSLQHARNTIYF	TGTGCCAGCAGACTATCGCTACAACACGCACGAAACACCATATATTTT
TRBD1	TRBJ2-7	-	TRBV6-1	CASSKGQGSHYEQYF	TGTGCCAGCAGTAAGGGACAGGGGTCTCACTACGAGCAGTACTTC
-	TRBJ1-5	once	TRBV30	CAWSRTLVGQPQHF	TGTGCCTGGAGTCGGACCCTTGTTGGACAGCCCCAGCATTTT
TRBD2	TRBJ2-3	-	TRBV7-9	CASSLSTSGRSDTQYF	TGTGCCAGCAGCTTAAGTACTAGCGGGAGGTCGGATACGCAGTATTTT
TRBD2	TRBJ2-3	-	TRBV4-1	CASSPKLSGSSTDTQYF	TGCGCCAGCAGCCCCAAACTGAGCGGGAGTTCTACAGATACGCAGTATTTT